These 6 T cell receptor beta chains were sequenced from one sample in a study of T cells in narcolepsy. Profiling relied on immunoSEQ multiplex PCR, and the TCRdb table lists in-frame clones only, not all of them. Seen here are 25,000 to 35,000 clones, 65% to 90% observed once, and the top ten hold approximately 1%. Input material: CD45RA- memory CD4+ T cells from PBMCs. The source of these receptors is a human donor with narcolepsy.

The chain carries TRBV28 and TRBJ2-7, with TRBD2 as a possible D gene (5 bases). Germline V gene data show CDR1 as MDHEN and CDR2 as SYDVKM. Trimming left V 6 bases short and J 3 bases short, with 6 bases between. The CDR3 runs to 11 residues. CDR3 sequence (DNA): TGTGCCAGCAGACGGGACTACGAGCAGTACTTC. Encoded protein: CASRRDYEQYF.

The rearrangement joins TRBV5-1 to TRBJ2-2; the D gene is possibly TRBD1 (5 bases). CDR3 length: 15 residues. Trimming stripped 2 bases from V and 6 bases from J, with 14 bases between. Looked up from germline, CDR1 is SGHRS and CDR2 is YFSETQ. The chain's CDR3 is CASSLDSRGSGELFF. The CDR3 DNA is TGCGCCAGCAGCTTAGACAGTCGAGGATCCGGGGAGCTGTTTTTT.

The chain combines TRBV4-1 with TRBJ2-3; weak D call: TRBD1 (6 bases). Germline-derived CDR1 and CDR2 are MGHRA and YSYEKL. This CDR3 comprises 15 residues. V was shortened by 4 bases and J by 2 bases, with 13 bases between the two germline ends. CDR3 nucleotides: TGCGCCAGCAGCCTCAGGGACATAGACACAGATACGCAGTATTTT. Its translation is CASSLRDIDTDTQYF.

The chain is built from TRBV29-1 and TRBJ2-1, with 8 bases identical to TRBD2. This CDR3 contains 11 residues. V lost 7 bases and J lost 10; bases outside the gene matches: 6. Germline assignment: CDR1 SQVTM and CDR2 ANQGSEA. CDR3 bases: TGCAGCGCACGAAAGCGGGGGGAGCAGTTCTTC. Translation: CSARKRGEQFF.

This clone was seen once. J is TRBJ1-1 and V is TRBV5-1, with D uncertain. V was clipped by 0 bases and J by 7 bases, with 13 bases between them. The CDR3 loop spans 14 amino acids. Germline CDR1 SGHRS, CDR2 YFSETQ. For the CDR3, the DNA is TGCGCCAGCAGCTTGGAGAGGATCCCCGGTGAAGCTTTCTTT. It yields the protein CASSLERIPGEAFF.

This chain connects TRBV5-1 to TRBJ2-3, with TRBD2 identical over 7 bases. CDR1 and CDR2 (germline): SGHRS, YFSETQ. This CDR3 is 14 amino acids long. With 7 bases clipped from V and 4 bases from J, the junction kept 9 bases outside the gene matches. The CDR3 sequence is CASAPSGTPDTQYF. CDR3 nucleotides: TGCGCCAGCGCGCCGAGCGGGACCCCAGATACGCAGTATTTT.